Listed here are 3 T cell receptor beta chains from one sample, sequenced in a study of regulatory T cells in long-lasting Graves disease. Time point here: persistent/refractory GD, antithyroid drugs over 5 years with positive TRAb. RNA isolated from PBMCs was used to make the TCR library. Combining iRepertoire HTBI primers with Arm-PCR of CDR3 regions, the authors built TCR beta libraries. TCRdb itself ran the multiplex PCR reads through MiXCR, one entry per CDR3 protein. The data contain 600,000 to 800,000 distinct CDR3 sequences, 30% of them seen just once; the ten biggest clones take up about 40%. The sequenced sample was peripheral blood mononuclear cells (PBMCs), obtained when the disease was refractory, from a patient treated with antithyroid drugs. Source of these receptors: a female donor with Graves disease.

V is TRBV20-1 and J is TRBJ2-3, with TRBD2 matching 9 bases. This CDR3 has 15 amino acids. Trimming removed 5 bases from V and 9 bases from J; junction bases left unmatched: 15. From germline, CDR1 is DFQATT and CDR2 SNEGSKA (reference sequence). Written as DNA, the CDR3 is TGCAGTGCTGGCCTGGGACTAGCCACGGGAGGGACGCAGTATTTT. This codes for CSAGLGLATGGTQYF.

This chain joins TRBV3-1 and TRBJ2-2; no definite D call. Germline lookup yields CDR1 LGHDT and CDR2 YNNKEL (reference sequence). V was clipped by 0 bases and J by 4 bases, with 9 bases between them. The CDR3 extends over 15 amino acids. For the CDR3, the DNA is TGTGCCAGCAGCCAAGATCACCGAGGCACCGGGGAGCTGTTTTTT. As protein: CASSQDHRGTGELFF.

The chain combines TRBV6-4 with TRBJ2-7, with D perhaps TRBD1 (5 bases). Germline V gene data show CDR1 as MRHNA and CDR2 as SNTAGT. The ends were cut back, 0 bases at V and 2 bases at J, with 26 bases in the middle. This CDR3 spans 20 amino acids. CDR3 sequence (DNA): TGTGCCAGCAGTGACTCTAAGGGGCAGGTTGGGCCCAGGAAAACCTACGAGCAGTACTTC. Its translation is CASSDSKGQVGPRKTYEQYF.